This T cell receptor beta chain was observed in a study of CD8 T cells in Susac syndrome. Random hexamers were used to reverse transcribe the RNA input (about 0.45 to 1 ug). MiXCR, run by TCRdb on the immunoSEQ multiplex PCR reads, gives a single entry per CDR3 protein. The sample records roughly 200,000 distinct CDR3 sequences, 90% to 95% being singletons. On this clonotype: The junction departs from germline at one end; a sequencing error may be responsible.

The sequence came from a human donor with multiple sclerosis. What was sequenced was CD8+ T cells from PBMCs.

CDR3 amino acids: CASSVAGTVQETQYF. CDR3 in DNA: TGTGCCAGCAGCGTAGCCGGGACGGTCCAAGAGACCCAGTACTTC. The chain recombines TRBV7-2 with TRBJ2-5; D possibly uses TRBD1 or TRBD2 (5 bases each). The length of the CDR3 is 15 residues. Germline V CDR1 and CDR2: SGHTA, FQGNSA.